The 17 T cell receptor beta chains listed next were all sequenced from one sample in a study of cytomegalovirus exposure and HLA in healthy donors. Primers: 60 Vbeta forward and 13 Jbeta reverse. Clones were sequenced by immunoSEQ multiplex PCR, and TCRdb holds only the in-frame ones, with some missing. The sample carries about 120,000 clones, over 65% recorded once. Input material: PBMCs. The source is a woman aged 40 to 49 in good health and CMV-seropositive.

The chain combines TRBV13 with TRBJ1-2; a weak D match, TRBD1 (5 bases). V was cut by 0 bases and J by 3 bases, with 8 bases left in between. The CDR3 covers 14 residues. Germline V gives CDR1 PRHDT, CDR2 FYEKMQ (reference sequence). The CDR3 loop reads CASSLGQVDYGYTF. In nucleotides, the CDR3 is TGTGCCAGCAGCTTAGGACAGGTGGACTATGGCTACACCTTC.

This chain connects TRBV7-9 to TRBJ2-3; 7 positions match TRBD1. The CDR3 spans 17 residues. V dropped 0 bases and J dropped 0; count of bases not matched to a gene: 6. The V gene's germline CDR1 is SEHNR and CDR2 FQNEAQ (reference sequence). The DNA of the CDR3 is TGTGCCAGCAGCTTAGCCACGAACAGGGGAAGCACAGATACGCAGTATTTT. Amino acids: CASSLATNRGSTDTQYF.

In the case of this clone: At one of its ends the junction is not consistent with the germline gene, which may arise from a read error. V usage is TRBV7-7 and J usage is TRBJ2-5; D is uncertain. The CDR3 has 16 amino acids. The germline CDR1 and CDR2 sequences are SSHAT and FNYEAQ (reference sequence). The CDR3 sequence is CASSLGSLTDQETQYF. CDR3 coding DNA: TGTGCTAGCAGCTTAGGATCACTAACGGACCAAGAGACCCAGTACTTC.

CDR3 region: CASSLGTGEGYTF. The CDR3 nucleotides are TGCGCCAGCAGCCTCGGGACAGGGGAAGGCTACACCTTC. This rearrangement joins TRBV5-1 to TRBJ1-2, with 10 bases fitting TRBD1. The V and J ends lost 4 bases and 8 bases, in that order; junction bases with no gene match: 5. CDR1 SGHRS and CDR2 YFSETQ come from the germline V gene. The CDR3 extends over 13 amino acids. The full variable domain, with the rest looked up from reference TRBV5-1 and TRBJ1-2, is KAGVTQTPRYLIKTRGQQVTLSCSPISGHRSVSWYQQTPGQGLQFLFEYFSETQRNKGNFPGRFSGRQFSNSRSEMNVSTLELGDSALYLCASSLGTGEGYTFGSGTRLTVV.

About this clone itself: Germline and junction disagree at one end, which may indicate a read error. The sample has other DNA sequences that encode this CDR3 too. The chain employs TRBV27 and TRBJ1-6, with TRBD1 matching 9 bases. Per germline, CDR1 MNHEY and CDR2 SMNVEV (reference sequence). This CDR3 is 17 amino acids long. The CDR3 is CASTNRDRDGYNSPLHF. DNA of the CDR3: TGTGCCAGCACCAACAGGGACAGGGATGGCTATAATTCCCCCCTCCACTTT.

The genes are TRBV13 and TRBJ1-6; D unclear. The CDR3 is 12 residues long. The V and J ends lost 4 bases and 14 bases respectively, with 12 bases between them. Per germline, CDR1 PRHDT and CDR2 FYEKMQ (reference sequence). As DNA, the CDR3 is TGTGCCAGCAGCTCCGAACGTGAGGCCCTCCACTTT. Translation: CASSSEREALHF.

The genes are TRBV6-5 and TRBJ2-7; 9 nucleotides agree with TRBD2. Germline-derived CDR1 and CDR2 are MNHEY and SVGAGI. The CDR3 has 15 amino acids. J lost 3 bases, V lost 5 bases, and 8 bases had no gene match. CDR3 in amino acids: CASSLGLAIGYEQYF. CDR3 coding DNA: TGTGCCAGCAGTCTGGGACTAGCAATTGGCTACGAGCAGTACTTC.

Written as DNA, the CDR3 is TGCGCCAGCAGCCAAGTTATCCCGAACACCGGGGAGCTGTTTTTT. It codes for CASSQVIPNTGELFF. This chain connects TRBV4-1 to TRBJ2-2, with D uncertain. Trimming left V 1 base short and J 0 bases short, with 6 bases between. Germline assignment: CDR1 MGHRA and CDR2 YSYEKL. The CDR3 is 15 amino acids.

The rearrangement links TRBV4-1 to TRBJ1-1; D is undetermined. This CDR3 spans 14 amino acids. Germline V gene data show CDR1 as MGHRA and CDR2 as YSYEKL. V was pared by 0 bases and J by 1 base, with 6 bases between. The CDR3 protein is CASSQDQANTEAFF. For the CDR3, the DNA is TGCGCCAGCAGCCAAGATCAGGCGAACACTGAAGCTTTCTTT.

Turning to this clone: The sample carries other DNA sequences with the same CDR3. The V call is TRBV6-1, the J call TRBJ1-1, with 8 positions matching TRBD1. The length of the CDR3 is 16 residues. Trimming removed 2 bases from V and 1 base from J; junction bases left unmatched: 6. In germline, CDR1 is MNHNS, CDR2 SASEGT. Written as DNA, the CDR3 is TGTGCCAGCAGTGAAAGGGGGACAGGCGAGAACACTGAAGCTTTCTTT. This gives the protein CASSERGTGENTEAFF.

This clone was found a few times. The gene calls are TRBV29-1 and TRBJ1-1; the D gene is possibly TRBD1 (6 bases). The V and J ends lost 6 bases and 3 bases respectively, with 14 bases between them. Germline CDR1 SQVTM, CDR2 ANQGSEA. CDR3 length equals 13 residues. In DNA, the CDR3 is TGCAGCGTCTCCGGGACAAAGGACACTGAAGCTTTCTTT. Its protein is CSVSGTKDTEAFF.

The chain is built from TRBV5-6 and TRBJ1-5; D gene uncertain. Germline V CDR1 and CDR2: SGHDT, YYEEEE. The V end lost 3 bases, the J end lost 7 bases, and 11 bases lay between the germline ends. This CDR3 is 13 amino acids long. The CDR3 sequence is CASSSFFLQPQHF. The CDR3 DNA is TGTGCCAGCAGCTCCTTCTTTTTGCAGCCCCAGCATTTT.

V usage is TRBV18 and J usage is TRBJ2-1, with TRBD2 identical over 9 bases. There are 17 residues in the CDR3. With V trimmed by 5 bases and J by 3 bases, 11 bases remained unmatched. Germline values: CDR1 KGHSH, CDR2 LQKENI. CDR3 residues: CASSKIRETSGYNEQFF. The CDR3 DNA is TGTGCCAGCTCAAAAATACGAGAGACTAGCGGCTACAATGAGCAGTTCTTC.

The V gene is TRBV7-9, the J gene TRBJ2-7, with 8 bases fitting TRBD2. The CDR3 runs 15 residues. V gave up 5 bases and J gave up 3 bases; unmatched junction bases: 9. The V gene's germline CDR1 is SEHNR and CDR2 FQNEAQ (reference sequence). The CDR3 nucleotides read TGTGCCAGCAGCCCGGGGGGGATTGGTAACTACGAGCAGTACTTC. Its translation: CASSPGGIGNYEQYF.

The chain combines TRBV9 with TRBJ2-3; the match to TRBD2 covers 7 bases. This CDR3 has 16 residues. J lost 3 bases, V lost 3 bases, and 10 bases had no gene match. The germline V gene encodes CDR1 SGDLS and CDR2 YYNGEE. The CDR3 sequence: CASSGSSGGRTDTQYF. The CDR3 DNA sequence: TGTGCCAGCAGCGGATCTAGCGGTGGGAGGACAGATACGCAGTATTTT.

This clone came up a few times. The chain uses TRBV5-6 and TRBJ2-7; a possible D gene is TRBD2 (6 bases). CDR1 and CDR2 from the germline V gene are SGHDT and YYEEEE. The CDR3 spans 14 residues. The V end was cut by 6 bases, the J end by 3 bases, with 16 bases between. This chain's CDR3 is CASTLGFGGYEQYF. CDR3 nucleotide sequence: TGTGCCAGCACCCTTGGTTTCGGGGGCTACGAGCAGTACTTC.

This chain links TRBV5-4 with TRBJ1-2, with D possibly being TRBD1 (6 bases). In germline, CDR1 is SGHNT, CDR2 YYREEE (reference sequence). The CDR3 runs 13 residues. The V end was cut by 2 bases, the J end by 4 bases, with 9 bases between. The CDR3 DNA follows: TGTGCCAGCAGCTTTCAGGGGAGCTATGGCTACACCTTC. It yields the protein CASSFQGSYGYTF.